This entry features one T cell receptor beta chain sequence. In the original analysis: Reference gene primer amplification gave estimated nucleated cell counts. Sequencing used immunoSEQ multiplex PCR; TCRdb keeps in-frame clones, though not all of them. Clone size and V and J calls were adopted from that table, with D and trimming inferred from the DNA. The table shows roughly 43,000 clones, with 86% occurring only once. The data originate from a study of blood T cell repertoires in COVID-19. Study as a whole: Sources were T cells, B-cell-depleted T cells, or PBMCs; the material itself was cDNA or gDNA.

The V gene's germline CDR1 is KGHSH and CDR2 LQKENI. The CDR3 runs to 17 residues. Trimming removed 5 bases from V and 2 bases from J; junction bases left unmatched: 7. The sequencing sample was made of peripheral blood. The sequence was collected from a man in his 60s with active COVID-19. This chain links TRBV18 with TRBJ2-7, with 15 bases that match TRBD2. This CDR3 is CASSSSGTSGRPYEQYF. The CDR3 DNA reads as TGTGCCAGCTCATCTTCCGGGACTAGCGGGAGGCCCTACGAGCAGTACTTC.